This TCR beta chain was identified in a study of CD8 T cells in Susac syndrome. At the level of the study: Within the sequenced Susac syndrome patient group, about six exhibited active disease and roughly eight were in remission. Study-wide results and limits: Total CD8+ and CD8+ TEMRA repertoires contained over 15 and five Susac-specific public clones, respectively.

Concerning this clonotype: Its specificity is not known.

An amount of RNA that ranged from about 0.45 to 1 ug was reverse transcribed with random hexamers. In TCRdb, the immunoSEQ multiplex PCR reads were re-called with MiXCR into one record per CDR3 protein. Seen here are approximately 190,000 distinct CDR3 sequences, about 95% observed once, and the top ten hold 0.16%. The clonotype was recovered from a human donor with Susac syndrome. Sequences were obtained from CD8+ T cells from PBMCs.

The CDR3 nucleotides read TGCAGTGCTAGCAGCGAGGACCCCCTAATTTACAATGAGCAGTTCTTC. Protein: CSASSEDPLIYNEQFF. V usage is TRBV20-1 and J usage is TRBJ2-1; D gene unclear. Per germline, CDR1 DFQATT and CDR2 SNEGSKA (reference sequence). The length of the CDR3 is 16 residues. V was cut by 3 bases and J by 4 bases, with 19 bases left in between.